Each of the 13 T cell receptor beta chains below was sequenced from the same sample in a study of cytomegalovirus exposure and HLA in healthy donors. Repertoires were generated with immunoSEQ multiplex PCR, while TCRdb's copy carries only in-frame clones and drops some. The sample lists hundreds of thousands of clones, approximately 87% occurring once. The sample consisted of PBMCs. These receptors came from a young man in good health and CMV-seronegative.

V and J are TRBV7-9 and TRBJ2-1, with D perhaps TRBD2 (5 bases). The CDR3 runs to 15 residues. CDR1 and CDR2 (germline): SEHNR, FQNEAQ (reference sequence). The V gene lost 5 bases and the J gene lost 6 bases, with 17 bases spanning the gap. The DNA of the CDR3 is TGTGCCAGCAGCCCGAGGGATCCTAGTGCCAATGAGCAGTTCTTC. Translation gives CASSPRDPSANEQFF.

The rearrangement uses TRBV7-9 and TRBJ2-7; the D gene is possibly TRBD2 (6 bases). Germline-derived CDR1 and CDR2 are SEHNR and FQNEAQ (reference sequence). The CDR3 is 14 amino acids. The V end lost 11 bases, the J end lost 2 bases, and 19 bases lay between the germline ends. This CDR3 reads CAGVPLGEAYEQYF. As DNA, the CDR3 is TGTGCCGGAGTCCCTTTGGGGGAGGCCTACGAGCAGTACTTC.

The chain recombines TRBV12-5 with TRBJ2-7; the D is unclear. The CDR3 has 13 amino acids. Germline assignment: CDR1 LGHNT and CDR2 FRNRAP. V lost 2 bases, J lost 0 bases, and 5 bases lay in between. Here the CDR3 reads CASGLPSSYEQYF. As DNA, the CDR3 is TGTGCTAGTGGTTTGCCCAGCTCCTACGAGCAGTACTTC.

The rearrangement uses TRBV6-1 and TRBJ2-7; 8 nucleotides line up with TRBD1. The CDR3 covers 15 residues. The J segment lost 8 bases and the V segment lost 2 bases, leaving 11 bases of the junction unmatched. Germline-derived CDR1 and CDR2 are MNHNS and SASEGT. The CDR3 DNA is TGTGCCAGCAGTGAATTTGACAGGGGTTTGAACCAGCAGTACTTC. Its translation: CASSEFDRGLNQQYF.

The chain uses TRBV7-3 and TRBJ2-2; 10 nucleotides line up with TRBD2. The germline CDR1 and CDR2 sequences are SGHTA and FQGTGA. The CDR3 loop spans 18 amino acids. After removal of 1 base from V and 0 bases from J, the junction contained 5 bases not matched to a gene. CDR3 nucleotide sequence: TGTGCCAGCAGCTTAAGTTTTAGCGGGAGGCCGAACACCGGGGAGCTGTTTTTT. Residues: CASSLSFSGRPNTGELFF. Drawing the rest from reference TRBV7-3 and TRBJ2-2, the complete variable domain is GAGVSQTPSNKVTEKGKYVELRCDPISGHTALYWYRQSLGQGPEFLIYFQGTGAADDSGLPNDRFFAVRPEGSVSTLKIQRTERGDSAVYLCASSLSFSGRPNTGELFFGEGSRLTVL.

V and J are TRBV9 and TRBJ2-3; tentatively, D is TRBD1 (5 bases). The CDR3 is 12 amino acids. Per germline, CDR1 SGDLS and CDR2 YYNGEE. V gave up 3 bases and J gave up 10 bases, with 12 bases separating them. The CDR3 reads CASSAQQGSQYF. The CDR3 region has the DNA TGTGCCAGCAGCGCCCAGCAGGGTTCGCAGTATTTT.

As DNA, the CDR3 is TGCGCCAGCAGCCCTAAGACGGGGGGCTCCTATAATTCACCCCTCCACTTT. Translation gives CASSPKTGGSYNSPLHF. The V gene is TRBV4-1, the J gene TRBJ1-6, with a weak D call TRBD1 (5 bases). V was shortened by 4 bases and J by 0 bases, with 13 bases between the two germline ends. Germline V gene sequence: CDR1 MGHRA, CDR2 YSYEKL. This CDR3 region has 17 residues.

J is TRBJ1-5 and V is TRBV7-2; the D is unclear. V was pared by 3 bases and J by 6 bases, with 6 bases between. The germline CDR1 and CDR2 sequences are SGHTA and FQGNSA. The CDR3 sequence is 12 residues long. As DNA, the CDR3 is TGTGCCAGCAGCTTTAACTCTCAGCCCCAGCATTTT. Protein product: CASSFNSQPQHF.

This sequence joins TRBV28 and TRBJ2-1; 11 bases are shared with TRBD1. This CDR3 region has 16 residues. The germline V gene encodes CDR1 MDHEN and CDR2 SYDVKM. Trimming removed 5 bases from V and 6 bases from J; junction bases left unmatched: 9. CDR3 residues: CASSMFQDRGPNEQFF. CDR3 nucleotide sequence: TGTGCCAGCAGTATGTTTCAGGACAGGGGGCCCAATGAGCAGTTCTTC.

The CDR3 sequence is CASSLTGQGTGELFF. CDR3 DNA: TGTGCCAGCAGTTTAACGGGACAGGGCACCGGGGAGCTGTTTTTT. This chain connects TRBV27 to TRBJ2-2; 9 bases align to TRBD1. Germline loops: CDR1 MNHEY, CDR2 SMNVEV (reference sequence). This CDR3 has 15 residues. Germline trimming cut 2 bases from V and 4 bases from J; bases unmatched to any gene: 2.

V and J are TRBV25-1 and TRBJ2-1; TRBD1 matches 7 bases. Losses at the gene ends were 5 bases for V and 5 bases for J; bases not matched to a gene: 12. Per the germline V gene, CDR1 is MGHDK and CDR2 is SYGVNS. The CDR3 has 16 residues. Here the CDR3 DNA reads TGTGCCAGCAGTCTGCGGACAGGCCAGGGGGACAATGAGCAGTTCTTC. It yields the protein CASSLRTGQGDNEQFF.

The rearrangement links TRBV10-2 to TRBJ1-6; 9 positions match TRBD1. Germline assignment: CDR1 WSHSY and CDR2 SAAADI. Trimming removed 4 bases from V and 6 bases from J; junction bases left unmatched: 1. CDR3 length: 14 amino acids. CDR3 loop: CASSGQGGNSPLHF. Here the CDR3 DNA reads TGCGCCAGCAGTGGACAGGGGGGTAATTCACCCCTCCACTTT.

Concerning this clone: This sample includes further DNA sequences coding for the same CDR3. The chain employs TRBV6-1 and TRBJ1-5; a weak D match, TRBD1 (6 bases). Germline V gene lookup returns CDR1 MNHNS and CDR2 SASEGT. The CDR3 totals 13 residues. Trimming took 8 bases from V and 2 from J, leaving 10 bases between them. In DNA form, the CDR3 reads TGTGCCAGCCGAGACAGGCGCAATCAGCCCCAGCATTTT. It encodes CASRDRRNQPQHF.